The clone carrying this T cell receptor beta chain was found a few times. Its cognate antigen is unknown. Reverse transcribing all isolated RNA meant expressed TCRB transcripts were sequenced. TCRdb's copy holds only in-frame clones and misses some; the assay was immunoSEQ multiplex PCR. The data contain 200,000 to 300,000 clones, over 11% of them singletons. Unmatched junction bases numbered 10, after V lost 2 bases and J lost 0 bases. CDR3 length: 19 amino acids. CDR1 is LNHDA, CDR2 SQIVND, per germline (reference sequence). This sample was taken from a study of beta chain features in type 1 diabetes. Study-level findings and limits: Moderate but significant shortening of TCRB CDR3s was recorded in all four CD4+ subsets from Type 1 diabetes patients.

The J gene is TRBJ2-6, the V gene TRBV19; TRBD1 agrees at 7 bases. The specimen sequenced was naive CD4+ T cells from blood. The sequence was obtained from a man aged 25-45 years with type 1 diabetes. The CDR3 region has the DNA TGTGCCAGTAGTATAACCCGACAGGGTGGTGTCTCTGGGGCCAACGTCCTGACTTTC. Residues: CASSITRQGGVSGANVLTF.